Listed here is a single T cell receptor beta chain. Its antigen is currently unknown. Attachment of unique molecular identifiers to individual cDNA molecules was performed. TCRdb re-called the 5' RACE reads through MiXCR, storing one row per CDR3 protein. Among about 55,000 distinct CDR3 sequences listed, about 15% were seen once. The CDR3 is made up of 17 amino acids. J gave up 0 bases and V 3 bases, and 11 bases lay outside the gene matches. CDR1 and CDR2 (germline): DFQATT, SNEGSKA (reference sequence). These data are taken from a study of early T cells in non-severe SARS-CoV-2 infection. Findings of the study overall: Sequences matched to VDJdb favored anti-spike CD8 responses, while private and CD4 specificities were missed.

The gene calls are TRBV20-1 and TRBJ1-5; 7 nucleotides line up with TRBD1. The TCR originated in an adult who was a healthcare worker with PCR-confirmed SARS-CoV-2 infection or an uninfected control (not recorded which). Here the sequenced sample was whole blood, taken at baseline. The CDR3 here is CSASRREGQYSNQPQHF. CDR3 nucleotides: TGCAGTGCTAGTAGGCGAGAGGGACAGTATAGCAATCAGCCCCAGCATTTT.